A single sample is the source of the 25 T cell receptor beta chains below, sequenced in a study of control samples from healthy donors and cancer patients. Profiled with immunoSEQ multiplex PCR; TCRdb holds only in-frame clones, not every one. This sample has 100,000 to 150,000 clones, with 75% to 95% found just once. The sample consisted of blood. These receptors came from a man aged 18 to 29 in good health.

In DNA form, the CDR3 reads TGTGCCAGCAGCTACCGCCCCGGGACAGGAAACTTCTATGGCTACACCTTC. Amino acid sequence: CASSYRPGTGNFYGYTF. The rearrangement uses TRBV3-1 (or the pseudogene TRBV3-2) and TRBJ1-2, with 8 bases identical to TRBD1. After removal of 5 bases from V and 4 bases from J, the junction contained 15 bases not matched to a gene. From germline, CDR1 is LGHDT and CDR2 YNNKEL (reference sequence). The length of the CDR3 is 17 residues.

The chain uses TRBV12-3 or TRBV12-4 and TRBJ2-1, with a weak D call TRBD1 (5 bases). V lost 6 bases to trimming and J lost 7 bases, with 10 bases between them. This CDR3 region has 12 residues. The CDR3 DNA follows: TGTGCCAGCAGCTCTAGGGGTAATGAGCAGTTCTTC. Its translation: CASSSRGNEQFF.

This chain uses TRBV18 with TRBJ2-1, with 8 nucleotides matching TRBD2. Losses at the gene ends were 4 bases for V and 6 bases for J; bases not matched to a gene: 8. The length of the CDR3 is 15 residues. Per the germline V gene, CDR1 is KGHSH and CDR2 is LQKENI. CDR3 region: CASSLNSGRGNEQFF. CDR3 nucleotides: TGTGCCAGCTCACTAAATTCCGGGAGGGGCAATGAGCAGTTCTTC.

V and J are TRBV5-8 and TRBJ2-3, with no clear D. Looked up from germline, CDR1 is SGHTS and CDR2 is YDEGEE. V lost 1 base to trimming and J lost 1 base, with 4 bases between them. The CDR3 is 13 residues long. The CDR3 DNA reads as TGTGCCAGCAGCTTGCACGGCACAGATACGCAGTATTTT. Protein sequence: CASSLHGTDTQYF.

V is TRBV5-6 and J is TRBJ1-3, with D uncertain. From germline, CDR1 is SGHDT and CDR2 YYEEEE. Trimming pared 0 bases from V and 4 bases from J, leaving 14 bases between. CDR3 length: 16 residues. The CDR3 sequence: CASSLVGFQAGNTIYF. CDR3 DNA sequence: TGTGCCAGCAGCTTGGTGGGCTTTCAAGCAGGAAACACCATATATTTT.

This clone was seen just once. The chain uses TRBV11-3 and TRBJ1-2; D might be TRBD1 (5 bases). The CDR3 contains 14 residues. Germline assignment: CDR1 SGHNT and CDR2 YENEEA. V was trimmed by 2 bases and J by 0 bases, leaving 7 bases between them. The CDR3 DNA is TGTGCCAGCAGCTTACAGGGAGCTAACTATGGCTACACCTTC. Translated, it gives CASSLQGANYGYTF. Full variable domain (outside the CDR3, taken from reference TRBV11-3 and TRBJ1-2): EAGVVQSPRYKIIEKKQPVAFWCNPISGHNTLYWYLQNLGQGPELLIRYENEEAVDDSQLPKDRFSAERLKGVDSTLKIQPAELGDSAVYLCASSLQGANYGYTFGSGTRLTVV.

This chain joins TRBV7-9 and TRBJ2-3; D possibly corresponds to TRBD1 (5 bases). Trimming pared 1 base from V and 1 base from J, leaving 6 bases between. Germline V gene lookup returns CDR1 SEHNR and CDR2 FQNEAQ (reference sequence). The CDR3 length is 14 residues. The CDR3 sequence is CASSLEGGTDTQYF. Here the CDR3 DNA reads TGTGCCAGCAGCTTAGAAGGGGGCACAGATACGCAGTATTTT.

The rearrangement joins TRBV7-9 to TRBJ2-7; no firm D call. Germline V gives CDR1 SEHNR, CDR2 FQNEAQ (reference sequence). V gave up 4 bases and J gave up 1 base, with 8 bases separating them. CDR3 size: 13 residues. In nucleotides, the CDR3 is TGTGCCAGCAGCTCTTCAGCATCCTACGAGCAGTACGTC. Encoded protein: CASSSSASYEQYV.

V usage is TRBV4-1 and J usage is TRBJ2-3; 7 bases align to TRBD2. The ends lost 0 bases at V and 6 bases at J; junction bases unmatched: 6. The length of the CDR3 is 15 residues. From germline, CDR1 is MGHRA and CDR2 YSYEKL. The CDR3 reads CASSQEGRVRDTQYF. CDR3 DNA: TGCGCCAGCAGCCAAGAAGGGAGGGTCCGCGATACGCAGTATTTT.

The V gene is TRBV27, the J gene TRBJ1-2, with D unresolved. The CDR3 length is 14 residues. CDR1 is MNHEY and CDR2 is SMNVEV in the germline V gene (reference sequence). V lost 6 bases to trimming and J lost 4 bases, with 15 bases between them. CDR3 residues: CASRYGSPSYGYTF. CDR3 coding DNA: TGTGCCAGCAGATACGGCAGCCCATCCTATGGCTACACCTTC.

The DNA for the CDR3 is TGTGCCAGCAGTTCGACCGGAAACTTTAACAATGAGCAGTTCTTC. Translating it yields CASSSTGNFNNEQFF. The chain is built from TRBV6-2 or TRBV6-3 and TRBJ2-1; no firm D call. The CDR3 runs to 15 residues. The V gene's germline CDR1 is MNHEY and CDR2 SVGEGT. Trimming removed 4 bases at V and 5 bases at J, with 15 bases between.

V gene TRBV19 combines with J gene TRBJ2-2; no reliable D call. Germline CDR1 is LNHDA and CDR2 is SQIVND (reference sequence). The CDR3 spans 13 residues. V lost 2 bases, J lost 6 bases, and 7 bases lay in between. CDR3 in amino acids: CASSITAPGELFF. DNA of the CDR3: TGTGCCAGTAGTATAACAGCGCCCGGGGAGCTGTTTTTT. Filled out from reference TRBV19 and TRBJ2-2, the complete variable domain reads DGGITQSPKYLFRKEGQNVTLSCEQNLNHDAMYWYRQDPGQGLRLIYYSQIVNDFQKGDIAEGYSVSREKKESFPLTVTSAQKNPTAFYLCASSITAPGELFFGEGSRLTVL.

V and J are TRBV10-1 and TRBJ1-1, with a possible D match to TRBD1 (6 bases). This CDR3 is built from 15 residues. CDR1 is WNHNN, CDR2 SYGVQD, per germline (reference sequence). Trimming removed 6 bases from V and 1 base from J, with 15 bases in between. CDR3 bases: TGCGCCAGCAGCCGATCGACAGGTACGAACACTGAAGCTTTCTTT. Translated, it gives CASSRSTGTNTEAFF.

V is TRBV23-1 and J is TRBJ2-7, with TRBD2 matching 14 bases. TRBV23-1 is an ORF, and what it does is uncertain. V shed 1 base and J 4 bases; nucleotides not matched to a gene: 6. This CDR3 has 17 amino acids. The CDR3 spells CASSQWTSGRSTYEQYV. In DNA, the CDR3 is TGCGCCAGCAGTCAATGGACTAGCGGGAGGTCGACTTACGAGCAGTACGTC.

The chain is built from TRBV11-3 and TRBJ2-2; no clear D. The CDR3 loop spans 15 amino acids. V lost 5 bases to trimming and J lost 3 bases, with 13 bases between them. From germline, CDR1 is SGHNT and CDR2 YENEEA. CDR3 region: CASSLRKGHTGELFF. CDR3 sequence (DNA): TGTGCCAGCAGCCTCCGAAAGGGCCACACCGGGGAGCTGTTTTTT.

The rearrangement uses TRBV7-2 and TRBJ2-2; D remains unclear. The CDR3 totals 17 residues. V lost 5 bases to trimming and J lost 0 bases, with 16 bases between them. Germline assignment: CDR1 SGHTA and CDR2 FQGNSA. Written as DNA, the CDR3 is TGTGCCAGCAGCCCGTTGTCCACCATCGCGAACACCGGGGAGCTGTTTTTT. The encoded protein is CASSPLSTIANTGELFF.

This chain joins TRBV6-5 and TRBJ2-7; the D gene could be TRBD1 or TRBD2 (5 bases each). V was shortened by 6 bases and J by 4 bases, with 13 bases between the two germline ends. The length of the CDR3 is 13 residues. Germline CDR1 reads MNHEY; CDR2 reads SVGAGI. In nucleotides, the CDR3 is TGTGCCAGCAGGCTGGGACGGGTTTACGAGCAGTACTTC. Encoded protein: CASRLGRVYEQYF.

The V gene is TRBV25-1, the J gene TRBJ2-4; the match to TRBD1 covers 10 bases. Losses at the gene ends were 3 bases for V and 0 bases for J; bases not matched to a gene: 2. Looked up from germline, CDR1 is MGHDK and CDR2 is SYGVNS. The length of the CDR3 is 16 residues. The CDR3 bases are TGTGCCAGCAGTGACGGGACAGGGGCAGCCAAAAACATTCAGTACTTC. Amino acid sequence: CASSDGTGAAKNIQYF.

This chain links TRBV6-6 with TRBJ1-1; no definite D call. This CDR3 region has 13 residues. Germline assignment: CDR1 MNHNY and CDR2 SVGAGI (reference sequence). V lost 6 bases and J lost 4, with 12 bases in between. The CDR3 loop reads CASSQSPSTEAFF. The CDR3 region has the DNA TGTGCCAGCAGCCAGTCGCCGAGCACTGAAGCTTTCTTT.

This chain links TRBV27 with TRBJ1-2, with D tentatively TRBD1 (5 bases). Trimming pared 0 bases from V and 1 base from J, leaving 15 bases between. The CDR3 runs 17 residues. The germline gives CDR1 MNHEY, CDR2 SMNVEV (reference sequence). In nucleotides, the CDR3 is TGTGCCAGCAGTTTATCGGGTTCGAGGGGTTATAACTATGGCTACACCTTC. This codes for CASSLSGSRGYNYGYTF.

V gene TRBV5-1 combines with J gene TRBJ1-2, with 8 bases lining up with TRBD1. The CDR3 is 16 residues long. V lost 5 bases to trimming and J lost 0 bases; unmatched junction nucleotides: 9. Germline lookup yields CDR1 SGHRS and CDR2 YFSETQ. CDR3 DNA: TGCGCCAGCAGAACGAACCCGGACAGGGCTAACTATGGCTACACCTTC. It translates to CASRTNPDRANYGYTF.

The rearrangement joins TRBV2 to TRBJ1-6; D may be TRBD1 (5 bases). Germline V gives CDR1 SNHLY, CDR2 FYNNEI. The CDR3 loop spans 13 amino acids. Deletions cut 10 bases from V and 7 bases from J, with 14 bases between. CDR3 coding DNA: TGTGCCACCTCTGGGACGGCGAATTCACCCCTCCACTTT. Translated, it gives CATSGTANSPLHF. Looking up the rest from reference TRBV2 and TRBJ1-6 gives the full variable domain: EPEVTQTPSHQVTQMGQEVILRCVPISNHLYFYWYRQILGQKVEFLVSFYNNEISEKSEIFDDQFSVERPDGSNFTLKIRSTKLEDSAMYFCATSGTANSPLHFGNGTRLTVT.

This rearrangement joins TRBV5-6 to TRBJ2-7; 8 nucleotides match TRBD2. The CDR3 has 16 amino acids. Germline-derived CDR1 and CDR2 are SGHDT and YYEEEE. Losses at the gene ends were 0 bases for V and 0 bases for J; bases not matched to a gene: 5. CDR3 DNA: TGTGCCAGCAGCTTGGAAACGGCGGGGGGCTCCTACGAGCAGTACTTC. Its translation: CASSLETAGGSYEQYF.

This chain connects TRBV6-1 to TRBJ1-6; weak D call: TRBD1 (6 bases). The V end lost 2 bases, the J end lost 9 bases, and 11 bases lay between the germline ends. Germline-derived CDR1 and CDR2 are MNHNS and SASEGT. This CDR3 has 14 amino acids. The CDR3 bases are TGTGCCAGCAGTGAAACAGGGTGGGGTTCACCCCTCCACTTT. Amino acids: CASSETGWGSPLHF.

This chain joins TRBV5-1 and TRBJ2-7; the D is unclear. The V gene lost 5 bases and the J gene lost 4 bases, with 13 bases spanning the gap. The CDR3 runs to 13 residues. Looked up from germline, CDR1 is SGHRS and CDR2 is YFSETQ. The CDR3 region is CASRPVTAYEQYF. For the CDR3, the DNA is TGCGCCAGCAGACCCGTCACAGCGTACGAGCAGTACTTC.